These T cell receptor beta chains were read from a single sample in a study of blood T cell repertoires in COVID-19. Sequencing was performed with immunoSEQ multiplex PCR; in TCRdb, only in-frame clones are kept and a portion is missing. The sample contains about 170,000 clones, about 88% of which appear only once. Sequencing was done on a sample of peripheral blood. These receptors were collected from a woman aged 80 or over in a cohort sampled during active or convalescent COVID-19. The CDR3 runs from the conserved cysteine through the conserved F or W. The D gene is left open where the match is weak. The listing skips clone size in some rows; elsewhere it reads once, few, many or a size class.

>TRBJ2-5|-|-|TRBV19
CASSIGGNQETQYF
TGTGCCAGTAGTATAGGCGGCAACCAAGAGACCCAGTACTTC
>TRBJ1-4|-|-|TRBV27
CASSLTATAPNEKLFF
TGTGCCAGCAGTTTGACTGCGACGGCACCTAATGAAAAACTGTTTTTT
>TRBJ1-2|once|-|TRBV7-9
CASSSDWGDYGYTF
TGTGCCAGCAGCTCTGATTGGGGGGACTATGGCTACACCTTC
>TRBJ2-3|-|-|TRBV5-1
CASSVTSGPSTDTQYF
TGCGCCAGCAGTGTAACCAGCGGCCCTAGCACAGATACGCAGTATTTT
>TRBJ1-2|-|TRBD1|TRBV18
CASSPVPGQGSGNYGYTF
TGTGCCAGCTCACCAGTCCCGGGACAGGGTTCGGGTAACTATGGCTACACCTTC
>TRBJ1-1|-|-|TRBV28
CASSYGGQTGTEAFF
TGTGCCAGCAGTTACGGAGGGCAGACGGGCACTGAAGCTTTCTTT
>TRBJ1-5|-|-|TRBV11-2
CASSQGQYSNQPQHF
TGTGCCAGCAGCCAGGGACAATATAGCAATCAGCCCCAGCATTTT
>TRBJ2-5|-|TRBD2|TRBV7-2
CASRLTFLAGETQYF
TGTGCCAGCAGACTCACTTTCTTAGCGGGAGAGACCCAGTACTTC
>TRBJ2-3|-|TRBD2|TRBV7-9
CASSSLGLAGETTDTQYF
TGTGCCAGCAGCTCACTTGGACTAGCGGGGGAAACCACAGATACGCAGTATTTT
>TRBJ1-2|-|-|TRBV12-3/TRBV12-4
CASSLAGLGGYTF
TGTGCCAGCAGTTTGGCGGGACTCGGTGGCTACACCTTC
>TRBJ2-3|-|TRBD1|TRBV5-4
CASRQKQGPPGLGTQYF
TGTGCCAGCAGGCAGAAACAGGGGCCCCCCGGTTTGGGTACGCAGTATTTT
>TRBJ1-4|few|TRBD1|TRBV5-6
CASSLQGGNEKLFF
TGTGCCAGCAGCCTTCAGGGGGGTAATGAAAAACTGTTTTTT
>TRBJ2-7|-|-|TRBV5-1
CASSLERGSYEQYF
TGCGCCAGCAGCTTGGAACGCGGTTCCTACGAGCAGTACTTC
>TRBJ1-2|-|-|TRBV19
CASRSDGYTF
TGTGCCAGTAGGTCTGATGGCTACACCTTC
>TRBJ2-1|-|-|TRBV7-9
CASSFRQRYNEQFF
TGTGCCAGCAGCTTTAGACAGCGCTACAATGAGCAGTTCTTC
>TRBJ1-4|-|TRBD1|TRBV6-5
CASSNNRGFNEKLFF
TGTGCCAGCAGTAATAACAGGGGCTTTAATGAAAAACTGTTTTTT
>TRBJ1-4|-|TRBD1|TRBV7-2
CASSLNRGRKLFF
TGTGCCAGCAGCCTAAACAGGGGGCGGAAACTGTTTTTT
>TRBJ2-3|-|TRBD1|TRBV30
CAWENRGLGDTQYF
TGTGCCTGGGAAAACAGGGGGCTAGGAGATACGCAGTATTTT
>TRBJ2-2|-|TRBD2|TRBV6-2/TRBV6-3
CASSYPSGRAGGTGELFF
TGTGCCAGCAGTTACCCTAGCGGGAGGGCCGGGGGCACCGGGGAGCTGTTTTTT
>TRBJ2-2|many|-|TRBV28
CAVRADPNTGELFF
TGTGCCGTACGTGCGGATCCGAACACCGGGGAGCTGTTTTTT
>TRBJ2-7|-|TRBD2|TRBV5-6
CASSFSGLVSEQYF
TGTGCCAGCAGCTTCTCCGGACTAGTTTCCGAGCAGTACTTC
>TRBJ2-3|-|-|TRBV25-1
CASTLRGAGRDTQYF
TGTGCCAGCACCCTGAGGGGGGCCGGGAGGGATACGCAGTATTTT
>TRBJ2-7|-|-|TRBV30
CAWSVQDHEQYF
TGTGCCTGGAGTGTACAAGATCACGAGCAGTACTTC